The 12 T cell receptor beta chains in this list originate from one sample, sequenced in a study of identical twins. Each CDR3 protein is one row after TCRdb ran MiXCR on the 5' RACE reads. The sample lists just under 650,000 distinct CDR3 sequences, roughly 6.6% occurring once. In addition, the sample was reused for a study of yellow fever vaccine responses in identical twins.

The specimen sequenced was PBMCs. These receptor sequences come from a woman between 18 and 30 years old in good health.

This clonotype was seen a handful of times. J is TRBJ2-1 and V is TRBV11-2; TRBD2 matches 10 bases. V lost 5 bases, J lost 6 bases, and 10 bases stayed unmatched. The CDR3 spans 16 residues. Germline CDR1 reads SGHAT; CDR2 reads FQNNGV. Here the CDR3 DNA reads TGTGCCAGCAGCCCCCGTCTAGCGGGAGACCCCAATGAGCAGTTCTTC. This encodes CASSPRLAGDPNEQFF.

This clonotype has a count of ten or more. The V call is TRBV11-2, the J call TRBJ2-2, with D hard to call. The CDR3 runs to 16 residues. Germline-derived CDR1 and CDR2 are SGHAT and FQNNGV. Trimming pared 1 base from V and 0 bases from J, leaving 9 bases between. CDR3 coding DNA: TGTGCCAGCAGCTTAGCGGTGGAACCGAACACCGGGGAGCTGTTTTTT. Translated, it gives CASSLAVEPNTGELFF.

The table lists this clonotype with a few counts. The gene calls are TRBV28 and TRBJ2-3, with TRBD2 identical over 7 bases. This CDR3 spans 14 amino acids. The V segment lost 3 bases and the J segment 5 bases; nucleotides outside the gene matches: 5. Germline V gene lookup returns CDR1 MDHEN and CDR2 SYDVKM. The CDR3 sequence: CASSFGLAVDTQYF. CDR3 bases: TGTGCCAGCAGTTTTGGGCTAGCGGTAGATACGCAGTATTTT.

V is TRBV7-9 and J is TRBJ2-7, with D perhaps TRBD2 (5 bases). With 6 bases removed from V and 3 bases from J, the gap between germline ends came to 24 bases. This CDR3 is built from 17 residues. Germline V gives CDR1 SEHNR, CDR2 FQNEAQ (reference sequence). The CDR3 DNA is TGTGCCAGCAGACCGGGGTTTACCGCGGATAATTACTACGAGCAGTACTTC. It is translated as CASRPGFTADNYYEQYF.

J is TRBJ2-1 and V is TRBV27, with 7 bases fitting TRBD2. This CDR3 has 15 residues. Germline V gene sequence: CDR1 MNHEY, CDR2 SMNVEV (reference sequence). V shed 2 bases, J shed 6 bases, and the junction held 7 bases outside the gene matches. CDR3: CASSLAGARRNEQFF. The CDR3 DNA is TGTGCCAGCAGTTTAGCGGGAGCCCGGCGCAATGAGCAGTTCTTC.

The chain carries TRBV6-1 and TRBJ2-6, with D hard to call. CDR1 and CDR2 (germline): MNHNS, SASEGT. The CDR3 spans 15 residues. Trimming took 5 bases from V and 0 from J, leaving 8 bases between them. CDR3 nucleotide sequence: TGTGCCAGCAGTCGAAGGAGCTCTGGGGCCAACGTCCTGACTTTC. Amino acids: CASSRRSSGANVLTF.

This clonotype was counted only a few times. The chain combines TRBV11-2 with TRBJ2-1, with D uncertain. The CDR3 totals 12 residues. Per germline, CDR1 SGHAT and CDR2 FQNNGV. Trimming cost V 3 bases and J 6 bases, with 6 bases left between them. The CDR3 nucleotides read TGTGCCAGCAGCTTTCACGGCAATGAGCAGTTCTTC. This gives the protein CASSFHGNEQFF.

This clonotype was found many times. The rearrangement links TRBV20-1 to TRBJ2-7, with 13 bases identical to TRBD2. Per the germline V gene, CDR1 is DFQATT and CDR2 is SNEGSKA (reference sequence). With 5 bases clipped from V and 5 bases from J, the junction kept 18 bases outside the gene matches. The CDR3 loop spans 18 amino acids. This CDR3 is CSASGLAGVSGVSHEQYF. The CDR3, as DNA: TGCAGTGCTTCTGGACTAGCGGGAGTGTCGGGCGTGAGCCACGAGCAGTACTTC.

A few counts support this clonotype. Written as DNA, the CDR3 is TGTGCCACCCGTAGCGGGGATTACTCCTACGAGCAGTACTTC. Protein: CATRSGDYSYEQYF. V usage is TRBV15 and J usage is TRBJ2-7; 8 bases align to TRBD2. The junction had 6 bases not matched to a gene; V was cut back by 8 bases and J by 0 bases. The CDR3 loop spans 14 amino acids. CDR1 and CDR2 (germline): LNHNV, YYDKDF (reference sequence).

This clonotype was counted at least ten times. The chain carries TRBV14 and TRBJ2-2; 12 positions match TRBD2. The V gene's germline CDR1 is SGHDN and CDR2 FVKESK. This CDR3 has 18 amino acids. The V and J ends lost 4 bases and 1 base, in that order; junction bases with no gene match: 7. The DNA of the CDR3 is TGTGCCAGCAGCCTTCGACTAGCGGGGGCCTTGAACACCGGGGAGCTGTTTTTT. Translation: CASSLRLAGALNTGELFF. Full variable domain (remainder filled in from reference TRBV14 and TRBJ2-2): EAGVTQFPSHSVIEKGQTVTLRCDPISGHDNLYWYRRVMGKEIKFLLHFVKESKQDESGMPNNRFLAERTGGTYSTLKVQPAELEDSGVYFCASSLRLAGALNTGELFFGEGSRLTVL.

This clonotype was recorded a few times. V and J are TRBV18 and TRBJ2-7, with D perhaps assigned TRBD1 or TRBD2 (5 bases each). This CDR3 is built from 16 residues. The ends were cut back, 4 bases at V and 1 base at J, with 17 bases in the middle. Per germline, CDR1 KGHSH and CDR2 LQKENI. CDR3 nucleotide sequence: TGTGCCAGCTCACGGGGCCTAGGAGCGGAATCCTACGAGCAGTACTTC. This gives the protein CASSRGLGAESYEQYF.

This clonotype was observed a few times. CDR3 in DNA: TGTGCCAGCAACCGACAGGGGTCAAACACCGGGGAGCTGTTTTTT. Encoded protein: CASNRQGSNTGELFF. The chain joins TRBV6-1 to TRBJ2-2; TRBD1 matches 8 bases. Germline lookup yields CDR1 MNHNS and CDR2 SASEGT. V lost 7 bases to trimming and J lost 2 bases; unmatched junction nucleotides: 6. This CDR3 region has 15 residues.